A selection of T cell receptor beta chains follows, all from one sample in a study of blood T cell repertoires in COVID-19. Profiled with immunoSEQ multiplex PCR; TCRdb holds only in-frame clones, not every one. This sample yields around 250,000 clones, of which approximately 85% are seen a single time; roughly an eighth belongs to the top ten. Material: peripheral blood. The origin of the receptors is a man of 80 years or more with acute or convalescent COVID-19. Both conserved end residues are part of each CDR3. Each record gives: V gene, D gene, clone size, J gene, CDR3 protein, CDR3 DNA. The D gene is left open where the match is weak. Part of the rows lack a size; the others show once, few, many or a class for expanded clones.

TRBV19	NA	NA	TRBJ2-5	CASSIGWAETQYF	TGTGCCAGTAGTATAGGTTGGGCGGAGACCCAGTACTTC
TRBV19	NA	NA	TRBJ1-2	CASSMDSRNYGYTF	TGTGCCAGTAGCATGGACAGTCGTAACTATGGCTACACCTTC
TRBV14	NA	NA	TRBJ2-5	CASSQGTWETQYF	TGTGCCAGCAGCCAGGGCACCTGGGAGACCCAGTACTTC
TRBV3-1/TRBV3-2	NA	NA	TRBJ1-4	CASSQGIGLRLFF	TGTGCCAGCAGTCAGGGGATAGGCCTTCGACTGTTTTTT
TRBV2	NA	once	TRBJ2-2	CASRIRENTGELFF	TGTGCCAGCAGGATCCGGGAGAACACCGGGGAGCTGTTTTTT
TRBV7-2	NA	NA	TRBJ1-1	CASTGRAGINTEAFF	TGTGCCAGCACAGGCCGGGCGGGGATCAACACTGAAGCTTTCTTT
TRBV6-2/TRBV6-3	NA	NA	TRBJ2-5	CASSRGLGYQETQYF	TGTGCCAGCAGTAGGGGACTGGGGTACCAAGAGACCCAGTACTTC
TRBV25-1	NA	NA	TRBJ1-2	CASVQGSNGYTF	TGTGCCAGCGTGCAGGGTTCGAATGGCTACACCTTC
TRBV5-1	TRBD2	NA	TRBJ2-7	CASSSGLAGSYEQYF	TGCGCCAGCAGCTCGGGACTAGCGGGTTCATACGAGCAGTACTTC
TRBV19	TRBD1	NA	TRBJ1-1	CASTQGQGINTEAFF	TGTGCCAGTACCCAGGGACAGGGGATAAACACTGAAGCTTTCTTT
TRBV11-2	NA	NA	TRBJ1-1	CASSLSGPTNTEAFF	TGTGCCAGCAGCTTAAGCGGCCCAACGAACACTGAAGCTTTCTTT
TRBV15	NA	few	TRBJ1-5	CATSRAGSDRPQHF	TGTGCCACCAGCAGAGCGGGAAGCGATCGGCCCCAGCATTTT
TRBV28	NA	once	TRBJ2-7	CASSHSGLTYEQYF	TGTGCCAGCAGTCACTCAGGACTTACCTACGAGCAGTACTTC
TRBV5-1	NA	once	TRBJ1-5	CASSLSPTGGNQPQHF	TGCGCCAGCAGTCTGAGCCCTACGGGTGGCAATCAGCCCCAGCATTTT
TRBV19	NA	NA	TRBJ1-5	CASSIGWQGGGQPQHF	TGTGCCAGTAGTATCGGTTGGCAGGGAGGGGGGCAGCCCCAGCATTTT
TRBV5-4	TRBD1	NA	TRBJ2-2	CASSHGQGYTGELFF	TGTGCCAGCAGCCACGGACAGGGTTATACCGGGGAGCTGTTTTTT
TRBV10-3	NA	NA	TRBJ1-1	CAISGGSAGGAFF	TGTGCCATCAGCGGCGGGTCAGCCGGCGGAGCTTTCTTT
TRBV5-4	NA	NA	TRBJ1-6	CASSLGLRGSDSPLHF	TGTGCCAGCAGCTTGGGGTTGCGCGGCTCGGATTCACCCCTCCACTTT
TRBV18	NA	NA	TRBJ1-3	CASSPPNAFSGNTIYF	TGTGCCAGCTCACCACCTAACGCGTTCTCTGGAAACACCATATATTTT
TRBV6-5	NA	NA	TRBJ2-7	CASSSPGLYEQYF	TGTGCCAGCAGTTCTCCGGGACTCTACGAGCAGTACTTC
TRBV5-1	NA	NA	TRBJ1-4	CASSLAFGSDEKLFF	TGCGCCAGCAGCTTGGCCTTTGGGAGTGATGAAAAACTGTTTTTT
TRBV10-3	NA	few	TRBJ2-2	CAGGIGSPGELFF	TGTGCCGGGGGGATTGGGTCACCCGGGGAGCTGTTTTTT
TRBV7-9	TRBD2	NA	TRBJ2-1	CASSPGTSGYNEQFF	TGTGCCAGCAGTCCCGGGACTAGCGGTTACAATGAGCAGTTCTTC
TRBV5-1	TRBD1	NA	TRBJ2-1	CASSSGQGKIDEQFF	TGCGCCAGCAGCTCGGGACAGGGGAAGATCGATGAGCAGTTCTTC
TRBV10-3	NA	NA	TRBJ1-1	CAIRNQGTTEAFF	TGTGCCATCAGGAATCAGGGGACCACTGAAGCTTTCTTT
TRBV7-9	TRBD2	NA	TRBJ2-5	CASSFFGTMEFRETQYF	TGTGCCAGCAGCTTCTTCGGGACTATGGAGTTTAGGGAGACCCAGTACTTC
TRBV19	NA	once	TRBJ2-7	CASSIRVGRSAEQYF	TGTGCCAGTAGTATCCGGGTGGGGAGGTCCGCCGAGCAGTACTTC
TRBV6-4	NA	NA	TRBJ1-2	CASSGSSAGYGYTF	TGTGCCAGCAGTGGGTCTAGTGCGGGCTATGGCTACACCTTC
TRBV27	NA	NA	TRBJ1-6	CASTSRGAYNSPLHF	TGTGCCAGCACCTCTCGCGGGGCCTATAATTCACCCCTCCACTTT
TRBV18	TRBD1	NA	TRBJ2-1	CASSPPGQGGIESSYNEQFF	TGTGCCAGCTCACCCCCGGGACAGGGGGGCATCGAGAGCTCCTACAATGAGCAGTTCTTC
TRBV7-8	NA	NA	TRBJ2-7	CASSLGHREYEQYF	TGTGCCAGCAGCTTAGGGCACAGGGAATACGAGCAGTACTTC
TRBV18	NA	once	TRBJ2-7	CASSPLDTSYEQYF	TGTGCCAGCTCACCACTGGACACCTCCTACGAGCAGTACTTC
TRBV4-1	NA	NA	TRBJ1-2	CASSQGSGYGYTF	TGCGCCAGCAGCCAAGGTTCAGGTTATGGCTACACCTTC
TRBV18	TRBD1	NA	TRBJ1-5	CASSPGQGDQPQHF	TGTGCCAGCTCACCGGGACAGGGGGATCAGCCCCAGCATTTT
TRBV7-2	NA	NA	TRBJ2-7	CASSLLGSNEQYF	TGTGCCAGCAGCCTCCTCGGTTCCAACGAGCAGTACTTC
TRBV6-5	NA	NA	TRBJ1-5	CASSQTSNQPQHF	TGTGCCAGCAGCCAGACAAGCAATCAGCCCCAGCATTTT
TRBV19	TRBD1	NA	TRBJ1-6	CASSTGGGPDNSPLHF	TGTGCCAGTAGCACAGGGGGAGGGCCGGATAATTCACCCCTCCACTTT
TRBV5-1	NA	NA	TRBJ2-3	CASSRDTRSSTDTQYF	TGCGCCAGCAGCCGGGACACACGATCTAGCACAGATACGCAGTATTTT
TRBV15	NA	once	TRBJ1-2	CATSRVREDYGYTF	TGTGCCACCAGCAGAGTGAGGGAGGACTATGGCTACACCTTC
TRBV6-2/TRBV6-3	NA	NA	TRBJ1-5	CASSNGGKGQPQHF	TGTGCCAGCAGCAACGGGGGGAAGGGACAGCCCCAGCATTTT
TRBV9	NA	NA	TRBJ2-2	CASSVVGRGAGELFF	TGTGCCAGCAGCGTAGTCGGGAGAGGAGCCGGGGAGCTGTTTTTT
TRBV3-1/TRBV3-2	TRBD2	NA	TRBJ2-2	CASSPTGLDRNTGELFF	TGTGCCAGCAGCCCAACCGGACTAGACCGAAACACCGGGGAGCTGTTTTTT